The 11 T cell receptor beta chains in this list originate from one sample, sequenced in a study of OX40 agonist ivuxolimab in advanced cancers. The assay was immunoSEQ multiplex PCR, and TCRdb's table has in-frame clones only and misses some. Of 50,000 or so clones in the sample, approximately 90% are singletons; the top ten hold 25% to 40%. Sequences were derived from CD4+ or CD8+ T cells sorted from blood, sampled in a trial of the OX40 agonist ivuxolimab. The receptors here all came from an adult with an advanced solid tumor such as melanoma, head and neck, liver or kidney cancer.

The chain combines TRBV6-4 with TRBJ1-1; 8 nucleotides agree with TRBD1. V shed 6 bases, J shed 0 bases, and the junction held 18 bases outside the gene matches. Looked up from germline, CDR1 is MRHNA and CDR2 is SNTAGT. The CDR3 runs to 19 residues. The CDR3 is CASRPLAADRGPMNTEAFF. In DNA, the CDR3 is TGTGCCAGCAGGCCTCTGGCGGCCGACAGGGGACCGATGAACACTGAAGCTTTCTTT.

This chain connects TRBV14 to TRBJ1-1; D call uncertain. The V end was cut by 1 base, the J end by 4 bases, with 4 bases between. The CDR3 is made up of 12 amino acids. The germline gives CDR1 SGHDN, CDR2 FVKESK. CDR3 sequence reads: CASSQGITEAFF. The CDR3 coding sequence is TGTGCCAGCAGCCAAGGGATCACTGAAGCTTTCTTT.

V and J are TRBV15 and TRBJ2-4, with 8 nucleotides matching TRBD1. The CDR3 is made up of 16 amino acids. Germline V gives CDR1 LNHNV, CDR2 YYDKDF (reference sequence). V shed 0 bases and J 6 bases; nucleotides not matched to a gene: 7. This CDR3 reads CATSRDRVTGGNIQYF. CDR3 coding DNA: TGTGCCACCAGCAGAGATAGGGTCACAGGGGGAAACATTCAGTACTTC.

This clone was found once. This chain's CDR3 is CASSGTGSYEQYF. The CDR3 DNA is TGTGCCAGCAGCGGGACAGGGTCCTACGAGCAGTACTTC. The genes are TRBV7-6 and TRBJ2-7, with 9 bases fitting TRBD1. Germline CDR1 reads SGHVS; CDR2 reads FNYEAQ. The CDR3 has 13 residues. V lost 5 bases, J lost 1 base, and 0 bases stayed unmatched.

V gene TRBV6-1 combines with J gene TRBJ2-7, with a possible D match to TRBD2 (6 bases). V lost 1 base, J lost 5 bases, and 9 bases lay in between. This CDR3 comprises 13 residues. Germline values: CDR1 MNHNS, CDR2 SASEGT. The CDR3 coding sequence is TGTGCCAGCAGTGAAGTAGCGGTAAACGAGCAGTACTTC. Amino acid sequence: CASSEVAVNEQYF.

The chain carries TRBV6-5 and TRBJ1-4; 7 bases fit TRBD1. Germline V gives CDR1 MNHEY, CDR2 SVGAGI. V lost 2 bases, J lost 10 bases, and 10 bases stayed unmatched. This CDR3 is built from 15 residues. The CDR3 DNA sequence: TGTGCCAGCAGTTACGGGCTGGGAGGGGGCCTAAAACTGTTTTTT. Translated, it gives CASSYGLGGGLKLFF.

This sequence joins TRBV4-1 and TRBJ2-7, with a weak D call TRBD1 (6 bases). Trimming left V 1 base short and J 6 bases short, with 10 bases between. Germline CDR1 MGHRA, CDR2 YSYEKL. CDR3 size: 13 residues. This chain's CDR3 is CASSQAQGSEQYF. The CDR3 region has the DNA TGCGCCAGCAGCCAAGCCCAGGGGTCCGAGCAGTACTTC.

This chain links TRBV20-1 with TRBJ1-5, with no clear D. Germline V gives CDR1 DFQATT, CDR2 SNEGSKA (reference sequence). V lost 3 bases to trimming and J lost 7 bases, with 4 bases between them. The CDR3 is 10 amino acids. The CDR3 coding sequence is TGCAGTGCTAGTGGGCAGCCCCAGCATTTT. Translating gives CSASGQPQHF.

The chain is built from TRBV14 and TRBJ1-4, with D tentatively TRBD1 (6 bases). Trimming took 1 base from V and 5 from J, leaving 11 bases between them. Germline assignment: CDR1 SGHDN and CDR2 FVKESK. This CDR3 has 15 residues. This chain's CDR3 is CASSQARGLNEKLFF. CDR3 nucleotide sequence: TGTGCCAGCAGCCAAGCTCGGGGGCTAAATGAAAAACTGTTTTTT. Full variable domain (remainder filled in from reference TRBV14 and TRBJ1-4): EAGVTQFPSHSVIEKGQTVTLRCDPISGHDNLYWYRRVMGKEIKFLLHFVKESKQDESGMPNNRFLAERTGGTYSTLKVQPAELEDSGVYFCASSQARGLNEKLFFGSGTQLSVL.

The chain employs TRBV9 and TRBJ2-7; 8 bases line up with TRBD1. CDR1 is SGDLS, CDR2 YYNGEE, per germline. J was trimmed by 3 bases and V by 1 base; bases with no gene match: 6. The CDR3 length is 15 residues. The CDR3 DNA follows: TGTGCCAGCAGCGTATATGGACAGGGAGACTACGAGCAGTACTTC. It is translated as CASSVYGQGDYEQYF.

The chain has TRBV6-1 and TRBJ1-1; D may be TRBD1 (5 bases). The CDR3 is made up of 16 amino acids. Germline lookup yields CDR1 MNHNS and CDR2 SASEGT. V was trimmed by 0 bases and J by 0 bases, leaving 11 bases between them. This CDR3 is CASSEAVAGLNTEAFF. The CDR3 DNA is TGTGCCAGCAGTGAAGCAGTCGCGGGGCTGAACACTGAAGCTTTCTTT.